This T cell receptor (beta chain) was found in a study of identical twins. Per germline, CDR1 SGHVS and CDR2 FQNEAQ. The J segment lost 3 bases and the V segment lost 7 bases, leaving 9 bases of the junction unmatched. The length of the CDR3 is 15 residues. Findings of the study overall: Out-of-frame beta chain sequences displayed weaker excess sharing between twins.

TCRdb re-called the 5' RACE reads through MiXCR, storing one row per CDR3 protein. In the table there are roughly 490,000 distinct CDR3 sequences, 14% of which are singletons. This clonotype appeared a few times. Its antigen is unidentified. The same specimen was also included in a second study, on yellow fever vaccine responses in identical twins. That source adds: Twins' vaccine T cell response reportedly gave the appearance of partial convergence and partial personalization.

This chain joins TRBV7-8 and TRBJ2-4; 7 bases align to TRBD1. The source is a woman between 18 and 30 years old in good health. Sequencing used CD4+ T cells sorted from blood. The DNA of the CDR3 is TGTGCCAGCACGGGGACAGCCGGTAACAAAAACATTCAGTACTTC. This encodes CASTGTAGNKNIQYF.